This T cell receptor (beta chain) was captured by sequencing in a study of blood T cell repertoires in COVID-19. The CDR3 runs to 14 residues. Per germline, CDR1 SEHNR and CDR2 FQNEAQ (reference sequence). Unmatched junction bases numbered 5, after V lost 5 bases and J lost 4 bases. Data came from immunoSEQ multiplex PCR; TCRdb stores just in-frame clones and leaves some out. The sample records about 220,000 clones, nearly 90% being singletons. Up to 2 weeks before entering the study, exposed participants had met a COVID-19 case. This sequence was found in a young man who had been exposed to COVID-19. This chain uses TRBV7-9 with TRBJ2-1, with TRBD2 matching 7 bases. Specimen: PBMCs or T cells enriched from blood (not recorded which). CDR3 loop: CASSGGEGYNEQFF. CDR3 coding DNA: TGTGCCAGCAGCGGAGGGGAGGGTTACAATGAGCAGTTCTTC.